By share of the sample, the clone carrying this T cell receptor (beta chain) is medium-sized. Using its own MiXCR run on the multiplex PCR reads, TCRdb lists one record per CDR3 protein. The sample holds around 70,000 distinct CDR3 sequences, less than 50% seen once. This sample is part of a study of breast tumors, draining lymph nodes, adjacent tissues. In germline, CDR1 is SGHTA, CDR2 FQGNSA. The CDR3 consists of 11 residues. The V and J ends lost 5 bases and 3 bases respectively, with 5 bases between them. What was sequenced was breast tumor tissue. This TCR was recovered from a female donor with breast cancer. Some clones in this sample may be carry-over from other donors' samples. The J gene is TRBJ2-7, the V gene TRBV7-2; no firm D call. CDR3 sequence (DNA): TGTGCCAGCAGCGGCTACTACGAGCAGTACTTC. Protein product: CASSGYYEQYF.